These 5 T cell receptor beta chains were sequenced from one sample in a study of OX40 agonist ivuxolimab in advanced cancers. Sequencing was performed with immunoSEQ multiplex PCR; in TCRdb, only in-frame clones are kept and a portion is missing. The sample carries approximately 50,000 clones, nearly 80% recorded once. Sequences were derived from CD4+ or CD8+ T cells sorted from blood, sampled in a trial of the OX40 agonist ivuxolimab. These receptors all stem from an adult with an advanced solid tumor such as melanoma, head and neck, liver or kidney cancer.

This sequence joins TRBV28 and TRBJ1-5; TRBD1 aligns across 7 bases. Germline V gene lookup returns CDR1 MDHEN and CDR2 SYDVKM. J was trimmed by 3 bases and V by 6 bases; bases with no gene match: 8. This CDR3 contains 15 residues. Here the CDR3 reads CASSLPGGANQPQHF. The CDR3 DNA sequence: TGTGCCAGCAGCTTACCAGGGGGGGCCAATCAGCCCCAGCATTTT.

This rearrangement joins TRBV5-1 to TRBJ2-2, with D possibly being TRBD2 (5 bases). The CDR3 runs to 13 residues. Germline values: CDR1 SGHRS, CDR2 YFSETQ. Trimming cost V 4 bases and J 5 bases, with 9 bases left between them. CDR3 region: CASSLGSTGELFF. The CDR3 coding sequence is TGCGCCAGCAGCCTGGGGAGTACCGGGGAGCTGTTTTTT. The whole variable domain, remainder taken from reference TRBV5-1 and TRBJ2-2, is KAGVTQTPRYLIKTRGQQVTLSCSPISGHRSVSWYQQTPGQGLQFLFEYFSETQRNKGNFPGRFSGRQFSNSRSEMNVSTLELGDSALYLCASSLGSTGELFFGEGSRLTVL.

CDR3 sequence (DNA): TGCGCCAGCAGCTTATACTACGGAACCTACAATGAGCAGTTCTTC. This translates into CASSLYYGTYNEQFF. The chain uses TRBV5-1 and TRBJ2-1; D is ambiguous. The CDR3 loop spans 15 amino acids. Germline V gene sequence: CDR1 SGHRS, CDR2 YFSETQ. Trimming stripped 2 bases from V and 2 bases from J, with 11 bases between.

Here the CDR3 DNA reads TGTGCCAGCAGTTTCAGAGCGACAAAGGGTTGGGCTGAGCAGTTCTTC. Protein sequence: CASSFRATKGWAEQFF. The V call is TRBV27, the J call TRBJ2-1; D remains ambiguous. The CDR3 consists of 16 residues. V was trimmed by 3 bases and J by 9 bases, leaving 21 bases between them. CDR1 and CDR2 from the germline V gene are MNHEY and SMNVEV (reference sequence).

V is TRBV19 and J is TRBJ1-5; 11 nucleotides match TRBD1. V lost 6 bases to trimming and J lost 4 bases; unmatched junction nucleotides: 2. The CDR3 length is 14 residues. CDR1 and CDR2 (germline): LNHDA, SQIVND (reference sequence). In DNA form, the CDR3 reads TGTGCCAGTAGGGGACAGGGGGGGAATCAGCCCCAGCATTTT. This encodes CASRGQGGNQPQHF. Looking up the rest from reference TRBV19 and TRBJ1-5 gives the full variable domain: DGGITQSPKYLFRKEGQNVTLSCEQNLNHDAMYWYRQDPGQGLRLIYYSQIVNDFQKGDIAEGYSVSREKKESFPLTVTSAQKNPTAFYLCASRGQGGNQPQHFGDGTRLSIL.